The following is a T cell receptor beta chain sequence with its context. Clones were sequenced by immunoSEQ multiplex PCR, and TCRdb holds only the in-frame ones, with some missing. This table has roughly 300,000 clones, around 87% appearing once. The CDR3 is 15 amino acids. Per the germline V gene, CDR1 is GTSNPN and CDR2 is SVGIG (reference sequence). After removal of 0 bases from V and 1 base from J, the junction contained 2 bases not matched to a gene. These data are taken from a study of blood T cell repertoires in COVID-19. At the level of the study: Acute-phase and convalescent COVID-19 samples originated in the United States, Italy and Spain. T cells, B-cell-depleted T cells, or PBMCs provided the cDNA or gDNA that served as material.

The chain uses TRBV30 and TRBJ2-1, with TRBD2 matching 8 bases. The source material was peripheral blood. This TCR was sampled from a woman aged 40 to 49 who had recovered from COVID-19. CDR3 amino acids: CAWSVRGGSYNEQFF. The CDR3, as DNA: TGTGCCTGGAGTGTACGGGGGGGGTCCTACAATGAGCAGTTCTTC.